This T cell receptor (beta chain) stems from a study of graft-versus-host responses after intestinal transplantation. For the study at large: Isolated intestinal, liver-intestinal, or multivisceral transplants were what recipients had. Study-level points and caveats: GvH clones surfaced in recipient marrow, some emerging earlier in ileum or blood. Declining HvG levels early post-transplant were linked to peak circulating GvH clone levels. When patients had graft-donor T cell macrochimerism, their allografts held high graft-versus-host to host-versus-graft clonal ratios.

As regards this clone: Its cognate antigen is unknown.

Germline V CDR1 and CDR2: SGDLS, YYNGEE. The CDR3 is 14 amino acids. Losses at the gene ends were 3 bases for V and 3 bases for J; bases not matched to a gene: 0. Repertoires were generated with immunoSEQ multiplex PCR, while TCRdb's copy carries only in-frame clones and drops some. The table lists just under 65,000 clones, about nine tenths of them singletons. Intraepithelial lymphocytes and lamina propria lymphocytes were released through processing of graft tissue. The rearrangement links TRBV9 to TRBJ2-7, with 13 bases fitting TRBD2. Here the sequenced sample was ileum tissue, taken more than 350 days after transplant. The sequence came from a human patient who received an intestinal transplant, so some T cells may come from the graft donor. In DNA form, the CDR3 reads TGTGCCAGCAGCGGGACTAGCGGGGGCTACGAGCAGTACTTC. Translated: CASSGTSGGYEQYF.